What follows are 9 T cell receptor beta chains derived from one specimen sequenced in a study of PD-1 blockade in mismatch repair-deficient tumors. TCRdb's copy holds only in-frame clones and misses some; the assay was immunoSEQ multiplex PCR. This table has around 100,000 clones, about three quarters appearing once. The sample consisted of peripheral blood, taken just over 59 weeks after starting pembrolizumab. These receptor sequences come from an adult with mismatch repair-deficient cancer.

The gene calls are TRBV5-1 and TRBJ2-4; D might be TRBD2 (5 bases). V dropped 3 bases and J dropped 5 bases, with 6 bases sitting between them. Germline assignment: CDR1 SGHRS and CDR2 YFSETQ. The CDR3 is 12 amino acids. The CDR3 DNA reads as TGCGCCAGCAGCTCGGAGGAAAACATTCAGTACTTC. Protein product: CASSSEENIQYF. The full variable domain, rest sourced from reference TRBV5-1 and TRBJ2-4, is KAGVTQTPRYLIKTRGQQVTLSCSPISGHRSVSWYQQTPGQGLQFLFEYFSETQRNKGNFPGRFSGRQFSNSRSEMNVSTLELGDSALYLCASSSEENIQYFGAGTRLSVL.

This chain joins TRBV5-4 and TRBJ2-6; perhaps TRBD2 as D (7 bases). The CDR3 totals 18 residues. Germline V gives CDR1 SGHNT, CDR2 YYREEE (reference sequence). Trimming cost V 4 bases and J 0 bases, with 17 bases left between them. The CDR3 loop is CASSPEGGGSSGANVLTF. DNA for the CDR3: TGTGCCAGCAGCCCGGAAGGGGGGGGGAGCTCTGGGGCCAACGTCCTGACTTTC.

The chain combines TRBV9 with TRBJ1-3; D gene uncertain. This CDR3 has 17 residues. CDR1 is SGDLS and CDR2 is YYNGEE in the germline V gene. Deletions cut 1 base from V and 0 bases from J, with 14 bases between. The CDR3 region has the DNA TGTGCCAGCAGCGTATCGGCCGGCCCCAACTCTGGAAACACCATATATTTT. This codes for CASSVSAGPNSGNTIYF.

The rearrangement links TRBV9 to TRBJ2-3; possible D gene TRBD1, 5 bases. The length of the CDR3 is 18 residues. Germline CDR1 reads SGDLS; CDR2 reads YYNGEE. V lost 3 bases and J 2 bases, leaving 22 bases between the germline ends. The CDR3 nucleotides are TGTGCCAGCAGCGAGTATGGGGTCCGGGCAGGGTTCACAGATACGCAGTATTTT. This gives the protein CASSEYGVRAGFTDTQYF.

The V and J genes are TRBV6-5 and TRBJ2-7, with 11 bases fitting TRBD1. The CDR3 is 13 residues long. The trim removed 6 bases at V and 6 bases at J, leaving 4 bases unmatched. The germline CDR1 and CDR2 sequences are MNHEY and SVGAGI. CDR3 in amino acids: CASRGTGGGEQYF. The DNA of the CDR3 is TGTGCCAGCAGGGGGACAGGGGGTGGCGAGCAGTACTTC.

There are many counts of this clone. CDR3 coding DNA: TGTGCCAGCGCTGCCGGAGGAAAGCAGTACTTC. This encodes CASAAGGKQYF. The genes are TRBV13 and TRBJ2-7; perhaps TRBD2 as D (5 bases). Germline CDR1 is PRHDT and CDR2 is FYEKMQ (reference sequence). This CDR3 has 11 amino acids. V lost 8 bases, J lost 8 bases, and 13 bases lay in between.

This chain uses TRBV7-3 with TRBJ1-1, with D possibly matching TRBD1 (6 bases). CDR3 size: 14 residues. The germline CDR1 and CDR2 sequences are SGHTA and FQGTGA. V was clipped by 3 bases and J by 5 bases, with 13 bases between them. The CDR3, as DNA: TGTGCCAGCAGCTTTGATAACAGGGCTACTGAAGCTTTCTTT. It translates to CASSFDNRATEAFF.

The chain links TRBV5-4 to TRBJ1-2; TRBD1 is a possible D gene (5 bases). Trimming cost V 3 bases and J 0 bases, with 18 bases left between them. The CDR3 consists of 17 residues. From germline, CDR1 is SGHNT and CDR2 YYREEE (reference sequence). The CDR3 here is CASSSRGSRGANYGYTF. Written as DNA, the CDR3 is TGTGCCAGCAGCTCCCGGGGAAGTCGGGGGGCTAACTATGGCTACACCTTC.

This sequence joins TRBV29-1 and TRBJ2-3; D may be TRBD1 (5 bases). V was clipped by 3 bases and J by 9 bases, with 22 bases between them. CDR1 is SQVTM, CDR2 ANQGSEA, per germline. This CDR3 spans 15 amino acids. The CDR3 here is CSVDVLREDLETQYF. Here the CDR3 DNA reads TGCAGCGTTGATGTGCTCAGGGAAGACCTTGAGACGCAGTATTTT.